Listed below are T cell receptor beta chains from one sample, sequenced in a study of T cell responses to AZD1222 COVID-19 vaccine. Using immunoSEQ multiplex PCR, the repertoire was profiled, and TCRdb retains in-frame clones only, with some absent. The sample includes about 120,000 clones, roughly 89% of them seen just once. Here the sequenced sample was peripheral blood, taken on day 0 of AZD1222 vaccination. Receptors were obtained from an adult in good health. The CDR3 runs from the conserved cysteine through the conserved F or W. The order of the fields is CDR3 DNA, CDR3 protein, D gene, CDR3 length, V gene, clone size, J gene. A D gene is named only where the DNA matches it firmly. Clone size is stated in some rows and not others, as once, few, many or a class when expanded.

CDR3 DNA: TGTGCCAGCAGCTTAAAGGGGGTCAGGGTAGTTTTTCGGAACACTGAAGCTTTCTTT; CDR3 protein: CASSLKGVRVVFRNTEAFF; D gene: NA; CDR3 length: 19; V gene: TRBV11-2; clone size: NA; J gene: TRBJ1-1
CDR3 DNA: TGCGCCAGCAGAGAGGGGGCGGCTGGAAACACCATATATTTT; CDR3 protein: CASREGAAGNTIYF; D gene: TRBD1; CDR3 length: 14; V gene: TRBV5-1; clone size: NA; J gene: TRBJ1-3
CDR3 DNA: TGTGCCAGCAGTTCGTCCGGGACAGGAGGATATGGCTACACCTTC; CDR3 protein: CASSSSGTGGYGYTF; D gene: TRBD1; CDR3 length: 15; V gene: TRBV28; clone size: NA; J gene: TRBJ1-2
CDR3 DNA: TGTGCCAGCAGTCGGACAGGGGGTAATTCACCCCTCCACTTT; CDR3 protein: CASSRTGGNSPLHF; D gene: TRBD1; CDR3 length: 14; V gene: TRBV3-1/TRBV3-2; clone size: few; J gene: TRBJ1-6
CDR3 DNA: TGTGCCAGTAGTGATTATGGCTACACCTTC; CDR3 protein: CASSDYGYTF; D gene: NA; CDR3 length: 10; V gene: TRBV19; clone size: NA; J gene: TRBJ1-2
CDR3 DNA: TGTGCCAGCAGCTTACTGGCGGAGAACACTGAAGCTTTCTTT; CDR3 protein: CASSLLAENTEAFF; D gene: NA; CDR3 length: 14; V gene: TRBV7-9; clone size: NA; J gene: TRBJ1-1
CDR3 DNA: TGCAGCGTTCGTGGGGCAGATACGCAGTATTTT; CDR3 protein: CSVRGADTQYF; D gene: NA; CDR3 length: 11; V gene: TRBV29-1; clone size: NA; J gene: TRBJ2-3
CDR3 DNA: TGTGCCAGCAGTTTACAGGGCTGGAGCGATGAGCAGTTCTTC; CDR3 protein: CASSLQGWSDEQFF; D gene: NA; CDR3 length: 14; V gene: TRBV27; clone size: NA; J gene: TRBJ2-1
CDR3 DNA: TGTGCCAGCTCTAGCGACTACGAGCAGTACTTC; CDR3 protein: CASSSDYEQYF; D gene: NA; CDR3 length: 11; V gene: TRBV18; clone size: NA; J gene: TRBJ2-7
CDR3 DNA: TGTGCCAGCAGCTGGAAGAAGGGGAGCCCCTACGAGCAGTACTTC; CDR3 protein: CASSWKKGSPYEQYF; D gene: NA; CDR3 length: 15; V gene: TRBV5-4; clone size: NA; J gene: TRBJ2-7
CDR3 DNA: TGTGCCAGCAGTTACGGCAGGGGATATGGCTACACCTTC; CDR3 protein: CASSYGRGYGYTF; D gene: NA; CDR3 length: 13; V gene: TRBV6-5; clone size: NA; J gene: TRBJ1-2
CDR3 DNA: TGTGCCAGCAGCCAAGCAGATACGCAGTATTTT; CDR3 protein: CASSQADTQYF; D gene: NA; CDR3 length: 11; V gene: TRBV3-1/TRBV3-2; clone size: NA; J gene: TRBJ2-3
CDR3 DNA: TGTGCCAGCAGCGCTTCGAGGTCTGGGGCCAACGTCCTGACTTTC; CDR3 protein: CASSASRSGANVLTF; D gene: NA; CDR3 length: 15; V gene: TRBV27; clone size: NA; J gene: TRBJ2-6
CDR3 DNA: TGTGCCAGTAGTCGTCCGGGACAGGGGTACACTGAAGCTTTCTTT; CDR3 protein: CASSRPGQGYTEAFF; D gene: TRBD1; CDR3 length: 15; V gene: TRBV19; clone size: NA; J gene: TRBJ1-1
CDR3 DNA: TGCGCCAGCAAGCCGGCAGGGAGTAATTCACCCCTCCACTTT; CDR3 protein: CASKPAGSNSPLHF; D gene: NA; CDR3 length: 14; V gene: TRBV10-2; clone size: NA; J gene: TRBJ1-6
CDR3 DNA: TGTGCCAGCGGGGAGGGATTCTATAATTCACCCCTCCACTTT; CDR3 protein: CASGEGFYNSPLHF; D gene: NA; CDR3 length: 14; V gene: TRBV6-5; clone size: once; J gene: TRBJ1-6
CDR3 DNA: TGCGCCAGCAGTGAGTCGGGACAGGGAAACGGCTACACCTTC; CDR3 protein: CASSESGQGNGYTF; D gene: TRBD1; CDR3 length: 14; V gene: TRBV10-1; clone size: NA; J gene: TRBJ1-2
CDR3 DNA: TGTGCCACCAGCAGAGACGGGGGGGACGAGCAGTACTTC; CDR3 protein: CATSRDGGDEQYF; D gene: TRBD2; CDR3 length: 13; V gene: TRBV15; clone size: NA; J gene: TRBJ2-7
CDR3 DNA: TGTGCCAGCAGTTTAGCGGGGGGAGATGGCTACACCTTC; CDR3 protein: CASSLAGGDGYTF; D gene: NA; CDR3 length: 13; V gene: TRBV12-3/TRBV12-4; clone size: once; J gene: TRBJ1-2
CDR3 DNA: TGCGCCACCTCACAGGGGTATAATTCACCCCTCCACTTT; CDR3 protein: CATSQGYNSPLHF; D gene: TRBD1; CDR3 length: 13; V gene: TRBV10-2; clone size: few; J gene: TRBJ1-6
CDR3 DNA: TGTGCCAGCAGCCAACGCTTTTACCCTGAGGGTGAGCAGTTCTTC; CDR3 protein: CASSQRFYPEGEQFF; D gene: NA; CDR3 length: 15; V gene: TRBV3-1/TRBV3-2; clone size: NA; J gene: TRBJ2-1
CDR3 DNA: TGTGCCAGCAGCTCACTCCAAGCGCCCTACGAGCAGTACTTC; CDR3 protein: CASSSLQAPYEQYF; D gene: NA; CDR3 length: 14; V gene: TRBV7-6; clone size: NA; J gene: TRBJ2-7
CDR3 DNA: TGTGCCATCAGTGACAGGGAGGAGACCCAGTACTTC; CDR3 protein: CAISDREETQYF; D gene: NA; CDR3 length: 12; V gene: TRBV10-3; clone size: NA; J gene: TRBJ2-5
CDR3 DNA: TGTGCCAGCAGTTTTTCCTTGGAGAATGAGCAGTTCTTC; CDR3 protein: CASSFSLENEQFF; D gene: NA; CDR3 length: 13; V gene: TRBV12-3/TRBV12-4; clone size: NA; J gene: TRBJ2-1
CDR3 DNA: TGCAGCGTCACTAGACAGGCGGGGGAGAACTATGGCTACACCTTC; CDR3 protein: CSVTRQAGENYGYTF; D gene: NA; CDR3 length: 15; V gene: TRBV29-1; clone size: few; J gene: TRBJ1-2
CDR3 DNA: TGCGCCAGCAGCTTGGCCGGGGGGCAAGAGTCAGATACGCAGTATTTT; CDR3 protein: CASSLAGGQESDTQYF; D gene: NA; CDR3 length: 16; V gene: TRBV5-1; clone size: NA; J gene: TRBJ2-3
CDR3 DNA: TGTGCCATCAGTAATGGAGGTGGAAGGAACTTAAACACTGAAGCTTTCTTT; CDR3 protein: CAISNGGGRNLNTEAFF; D gene: NA; CDR3 length: 17; V gene: TRBV10-3; clone size: NA; J gene: TRBJ1-1
CDR3 DNA: TGTGCCAGCAGCTCGGACTCCTACGAGCAGTACTTC; CDR3 protein: CASSSDSYEQYF; D gene: NA; CDR3 length: 12; V gene: TRBV5-4; clone size: NA; J gene: TRBJ2-7
CDR3 DNA: TGTGCCAGCAGCCCCCCGGCCGGGACAGGAAGCTCACCCCTCCACTTT; CDR3 protein: CASSPPAGTGSSPLHF; D gene: TRBD1; CDR3 length: 16; V gene: TRBV4-2; clone size: NA; J gene: TRBJ1-6
CDR3 DNA: TGTGCCGTGGAAATTAGTGGCCTCTATGGCTACACCTTC; CDR3 protein: CAVEISGLYGYTF; D gene: NA; CDR3 length: 13; V gene: TRBV30; clone size: few; J gene: TRBJ1-2
CDR3 DNA: TGTGCCAGCAGTCACACCACAGGGGATTTTTCGAACTATGGCTACACCTTC; CDR3 protein: CASSHTTGDFSNYGYTF; D gene: TRBD1; CDR3 length: 17; V gene: TRBV28; clone size: NA; J gene: TRBJ1-2
CDR3 DNA: TGTGCCTGGATACAGGGTGCTTCACCCCTCCACTTT; CDR3 protein: CAWIQGASPLHF; D gene: NA; CDR3 length: 12; V gene: TRBV30; clone size: NA; J gene: TRBJ1-6
CDR3 DNA: TGCAGCGCCCGAGGGCGGGAGGGTTACGGGGAGCTGTTTTTT; CDR3 protein: CSARGREGYGELFF; D gene: TRBD2; CDR3 length: 14; V gene: TRBV29-1; clone size: NA; J gene: TRBJ2-2
CDR3 DNA: TGTGCCAGTAGTAAGGACAGAAACTCCTATAATTCACCCCTCCACTTT; CDR3 protein: CASSKDRNSYNSPLHF; D gene: NA; CDR3 length: 16; V gene: TRBV19; clone size: NA; J gene: TRBJ1-6
CDR3 DNA: TGTGCCAGCAGCTCCCCTACAGATACGCAGTATTTT; CDR3 protein: CASSSPTDTQYF; D gene: NA; CDR3 length: 12; V gene: TRBV27; clone size: once; J gene: TRBJ2-3
CDR3 DNA: TGTGCCAGTAGTATGGGAGTGGCCAGGGCGGTCGGGGAGCTGTTTTTT; CDR3 protein: CASSMGVARAVGELFF; D gene: NA; CDR3 length: 16; V gene: TRBV19; clone size: NA; J gene: TRBJ2-2
CDR3 DNA: TGTGCCATCAGCCGTAGCGGTAAGGAGCAGTACTTC; CDR3 protein: CAISRSGKEQYF; D gene: NA; CDR3 length: 12; V gene: TRBV10-3; clone size: NA; J gene: TRBJ2-7
CDR3 DNA: TGCGCCAGCAGCCTGGGCCAGATGAACACTGAAGCTTTCTTT; CDR3 protein: CASSLGQMNTEAFF; D gene: NA; CDR3 length: 14; V gene: TRBV4-1; clone size: few; J gene: TRBJ1-1
CDR3 DNA: TGTGCCAGCAGCGCAGATCCCCACTCGGGGAGGGCCGGGGAGCTGTTTTTT; CDR3 protein: CASSADPHSGRAGELFF; D gene: TRBD2; CDR3 length: 17; V gene: TRBV9; clone size: NA; J gene: TRBJ2-2
CDR3 DNA: TGTGCCAGCAGTTTAACCCCTTACATACAGGGCTACAACTCTGGAAACACCATATATTTT; CDR3 protein: CASSLTPYIQGYNSGNTIYF; D gene: NA; CDR3 length: 20; V gene: TRBV27; clone size: NA; J gene: TRBJ1-3
CDR3 DNA: TGTGCCACCCGGGAAGGGTCCAGGGGCATAACCGGGGAGCTGTTTTTT; CDR3 protein: CATREGSRGITGELFF; D gene: NA; CDR3 length: 16; V gene: TRBV24-1; clone size: NA; J gene: TRBJ2-2
CDR3 DNA: TGTGCCAGCAGCCCCACAGGGGACTCTGGAAACACCATATATTTT; CDR3 protein: CASSPTGDSGNTIYF; D gene: TRBD1; CDR3 length: 15; V gene: TRBV5-6; clone size: NA; J gene: TRBJ1-3
CDR3 DNA: TGTGCCAGCGCCAGACAGGGGGGAGTTAATGAAAAACTGTTTTTT; CDR3 protein: CASARQGGVNEKLFF; D gene: TRBD1; CDR3 length: 15; V gene: TRBV2; clone size: NA; J gene: TRBJ1-4
CDR3 DNA: TGCAGCGCCCTAGCGGGAGGTTACAATGAGCAGTTCTTC; CDR3 protein: CSALAGGYNEQFF; D gene: TRBD2; CDR3 length: 13; V gene: TRBV29-1; clone size: NA; J gene: TRBJ2-1
CDR3 DNA: TGTGTCAGAAGCTTCGGACCCTCCGTTAATGGCTACACCTTC; CDR3 protein: CVRSFGPSVNGYTF; D gene: NA; CDR3 length: 14; V gene: TRBV7-5; clone size: NA; J gene: TRBJ1-2
CDR3 DNA: TGTGCCACCAGTGAAGACAGGTTTGGCGAGCAGTACTTC; CDR3 protein: CATSEDRFGEQYF; D gene: NA; CDR3 length: 13; V gene: TRBV24-1; clone size: NA; J gene: TRBJ2-7